This T cell receptor beta chain was profiled in a study of cytomegalovirus exposure and HLA in healthy donors. 60 Vbeta and 13 Jbeta primers were used in PCR. Assay: immunoSEQ multiplex PCR; the TCRdb copy retains only in-frame clones and omits some. Among 200,000 to 250,000 clones, approximately 82% were seen once, and the ten largest hold 0.58%. V dropped 4 bases and J dropped 8; count of bases not matched to a gene: 4. The germline V gene has CDR1 MNHNS and CDR2 SASEGT. The CDR3 totals 12 residues. The sequencing input was PBMCs. This chain joins TRBV6-1 and TRBJ1-2; 7 nucleotides agree with TRBD1. This receptor was obtained from a woman aged 40 to 50 in good health and CMV-seronegative. CDR3: CASSARQGGYTF. The DNA of the CDR3 is TGTGCCAGCAGTGCTAGACAGGGCGGCTACACCTTC.